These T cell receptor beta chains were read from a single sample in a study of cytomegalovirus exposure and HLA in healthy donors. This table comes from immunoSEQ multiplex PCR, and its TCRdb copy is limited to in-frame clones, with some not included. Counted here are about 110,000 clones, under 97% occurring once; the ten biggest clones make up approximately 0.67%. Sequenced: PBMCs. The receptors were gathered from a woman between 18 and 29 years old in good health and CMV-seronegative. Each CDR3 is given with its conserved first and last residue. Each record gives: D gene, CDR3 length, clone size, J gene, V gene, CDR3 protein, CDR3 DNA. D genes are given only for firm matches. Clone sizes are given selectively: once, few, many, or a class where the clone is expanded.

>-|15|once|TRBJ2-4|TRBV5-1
CASSPLLATLNIQYF
TGCGCCAGCAGCCCTCTCCTAGCTACCCTAAACATTCAGTACTTC
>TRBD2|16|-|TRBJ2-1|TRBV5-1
CASSRVAGGAYNEQFF
TGCGCCAGCAGTAGGGTAGCGGGGGGAGCCTACAATGAGCAGTTCTTC
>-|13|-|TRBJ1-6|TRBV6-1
CASIEQDNSPLHF
TGTGCCAGCATAGAGCAGGATAATTCACCCCTCCACTTT
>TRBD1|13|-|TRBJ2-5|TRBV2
CASSRDSQETQYF
TGTGCCAGCAGTCGGGACAGTCAAGAGACCCAGTACTTC
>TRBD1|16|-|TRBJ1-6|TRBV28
CASSSWDRGPNSPLHF
TGTGCCAGCAGTTCATGGGACAGGGGGCCGAATTCACCCCTCCACTTT
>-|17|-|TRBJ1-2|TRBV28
CASSFIRGEAATWGYTF
TGTGCCAGCAGTTTTATCAGGGGCGAGGCGGCAACTTGGGGCTACACCTTC
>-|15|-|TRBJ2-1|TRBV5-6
CASSQWTGTNNEQFF
TGTGCCAGCAGCCAATGGACTGGTACCAACAATGAGCAGTTCTTC
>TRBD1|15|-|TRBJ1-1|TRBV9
CASSVVGTGNTEAFF
TGTGCCAGCAGCGTAGTAGGGACAGGGAACACTGAAGCTTTCTTT
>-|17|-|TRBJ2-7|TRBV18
CASSPPSSVTGAYEQYF
TGTGCCAGCTCACCACCGAGTTCGGTGACAGGAGCCTACGAGCAGTACTTC
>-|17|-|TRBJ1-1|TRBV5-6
CASSLLGTGYRNAEAFF
TGTGCCAGCAGCCTCTTGGGGACTGGATACAGAAACGCTGAAGCTTTCTTT
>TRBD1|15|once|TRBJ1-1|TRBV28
CASSFGTGLNTEAFF
TGTGCCAGCAGTTTTGGGACAGGGTTGAACACTGAAGCTTTCTTT
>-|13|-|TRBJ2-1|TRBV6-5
CASSGRGLDEQFF
TGTGCCAGCAGCGGCCGCGGGCTGGATGAGCAGTTCTTC
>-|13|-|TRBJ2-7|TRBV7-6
CASSLGSAYEQYF
TGTGCCAGCAGCTTAGGTAGCGCGTACGAGCAGTACTTC
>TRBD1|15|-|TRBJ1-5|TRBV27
CASSANRGGNQPQHF
TGTGCCAGCAGTGCAAACAGGGGAGGCAATCAGCCCCAGCATTTT
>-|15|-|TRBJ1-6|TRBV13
CASSFDKPYNSPLHF
TGTGCCAGCAGCTTTGACAAGCCCTATAATTCACCCCTCCACTTT
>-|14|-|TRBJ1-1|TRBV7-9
CASSPDRLITEAFF
TGTGCCAGCAGCCCGGACAGACTAATAACTGAAGCTTTCTTT
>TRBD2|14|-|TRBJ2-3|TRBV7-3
CASSLAGDGSTQYF
TGTGCCAGCAGCTTAGCGGGGGACGGTAGTACGCAGTATTTT
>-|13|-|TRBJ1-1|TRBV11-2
CASSWGPTTEAFF
TGTGCCAGCAGCTGGGGGCCCACCACTGAAGCTTTCTTT
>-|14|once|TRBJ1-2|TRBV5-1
CASSPTGEDYGYTF
TGCGCCAGCAGCCCCACTGGGGAGGACTATGGCTACACCTTC
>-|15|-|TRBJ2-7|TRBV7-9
CASSLVGGPSYEQYF
TGTGCCAGCAGCTTAGTGGGCGGGCCTTCCTACGAGCAGTACTTC
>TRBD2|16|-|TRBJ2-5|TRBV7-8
CASKSRSGAGVETQYF
TGTGCCAGCAAGTCCAGGAGCGGGGCCGGTGTAGAGACCCAGTACTTC
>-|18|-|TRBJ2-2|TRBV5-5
CASSLARRQGGVGGELFF
TGTGCCAGCAGCTTGGCCCGACGGCAGGGGGGCGTAGGTGGGGAGCTGTTTTTT
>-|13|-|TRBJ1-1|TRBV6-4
CASSDRSGTEAFF
TGTGCCAGCAGTGACAGGTCGGGAACTGAAGCTTTCTTT
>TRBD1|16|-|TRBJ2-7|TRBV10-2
CASRAGTGTGVYEQYF
TGCGCCAGCAGAGCCGGTACTGGGACAGGGGTCTACGAGCAGTACTTC
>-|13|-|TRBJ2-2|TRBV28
CASSLGGAGELFF
TGTGCCAGCAGTCTAGGGGGAGCCGGGGAGCTGTTTTTT
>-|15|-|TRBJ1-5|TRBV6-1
CASTSRESSNQPQHF
TGTGCCAGCACCTCGAGGGAAAGTAGCAATCAGCCCCAGCATTTT
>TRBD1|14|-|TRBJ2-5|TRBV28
CASRASGDRGAQYF
TGTGCCAGCAGGGCCTCCGGGGACAGGGGGGCCCAGTACTTC
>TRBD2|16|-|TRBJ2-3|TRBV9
CASSARGAGGADTQYF
TGTGCCAGCAGCGCCAGAGGGGCGGGGGGGGCAGATACGCAGTATTTT
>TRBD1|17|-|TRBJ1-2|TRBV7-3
CASSLLPGQGSPNGYTF
TGTGCCAGCAGCTTACTTCCGGGACAGGGGTCCCCAAATGGCTACACCTTC
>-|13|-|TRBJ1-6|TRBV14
CASSRYSDSPLHF
TGTGCCAGCAGCCGCTACAGTGATTCACCCCTCCACTTT
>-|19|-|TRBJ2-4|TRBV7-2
CASSYGDISSNLAKNIQYF
TGTGCCAGCAGCTACGGGGACATTTCGTCCAACTTAGCCAAAAACATTCAGTACTTC
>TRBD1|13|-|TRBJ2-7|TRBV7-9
CASSSGTVYEQYF
TGTGCCAGCAGCTCCGGGACAGTCTACGAGCAGTACTTC
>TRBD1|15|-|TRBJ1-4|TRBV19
CASSLWTGVREKLFF
TGTGCCAGTAGTCTCTGGACAGGGGTCAGGGAAAAACTGTTTTTT
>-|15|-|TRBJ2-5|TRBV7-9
CASSLGGVAAETQYF
TGTGCCAGCAGCTTAGGCGGGGTTGCGGCAGAGACCCAGTACTTC
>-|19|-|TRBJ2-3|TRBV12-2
CASRHRDLAGGPRPDTQYF
TGTGCAAGTCGCCACCGAGATTTAGCGGGGGGGCCAAGGCCAGATACGCAGTATTTT
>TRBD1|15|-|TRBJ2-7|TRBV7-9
CASSTAQRGLYEQYF
TGTGCCAGCAGCACCGCCCAGAGGGGGCTCTACGAGCAGTACTTC
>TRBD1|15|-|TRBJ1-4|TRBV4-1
CASSKPTGDFEKLFF
TGCGCCAGCAGCAAACCGACAGGGGACTTTGAAAAACTGTTTTTT
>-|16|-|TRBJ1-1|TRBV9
CASSVHPQGSNTEAFF
TGTGCCAGCAGCGTACACCCACAGGGATCGAACACTGAAGCTTTCTTT
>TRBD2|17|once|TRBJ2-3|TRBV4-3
CASSQEFVAGGTDTQYF
TGCGCCAGCAGCCAAGAATTTGTGGCGGGGGGCACAGATACGCAGTATTTT
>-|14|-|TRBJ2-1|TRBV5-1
CASSSRAGANEQFF
TGCGCCAGCAGCTCTCGCGCGGGGGCCAATGAGCAGTTCTTC
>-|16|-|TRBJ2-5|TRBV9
CASSTHRETIEETQYF
TGTGCCAGCAGCACTCACCGGGAGACGATCGAAGAGACCCAGTACTTC
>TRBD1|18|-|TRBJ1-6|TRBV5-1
CASSFMTGASSYNSPLHF
TGCGCCAGCAGCTTTATGACAGGGGCGAGCTCCTATAATTCACCCCTCCACTTT
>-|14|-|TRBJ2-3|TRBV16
CASSHQRGTDTQYF
TGTGCCAGCAGCCATCAACGGGGCACAGATACGCAGTATTTT
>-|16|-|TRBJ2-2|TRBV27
CASSARGARLPGELFF
TGTGCCAGCAGTGCCCGGGGGGCGCGTCTTCCAGGGGAGCTGTTTTTT
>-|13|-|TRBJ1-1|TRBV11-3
CASSLSGNTEAFF
TGTGCCAGCAGCTTATCCGGGAACACTGAAGCTTTCTTT
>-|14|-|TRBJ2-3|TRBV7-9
CASSFQGPTDTQYF
TGTGCCAGCAGCTTCCAGGGCCCCACAGATACGCAGTATTTT
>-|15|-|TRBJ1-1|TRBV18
CASSPPLGVNTEAFF
TGTGCCAGCTCACCACCGCTGGGAGTGAACACTGAAGCTTTCTTT
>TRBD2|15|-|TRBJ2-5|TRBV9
CASSAAARGEETQYF
TGTGCCAGCAGCGCGGCGGCGCGGGGGGAAGAGACCCAGTACTTC
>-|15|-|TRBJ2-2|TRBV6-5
CASSYSTGYTGELFF
TGTGCCAGCAGTTACTCAACAGGGTACACCGGGGAGCTGTTTTTT
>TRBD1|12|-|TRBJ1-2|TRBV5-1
CASSWGTAGYTF
TGCGCCAGCAGCTGGGGGACAGCTGGCTACACCTTC
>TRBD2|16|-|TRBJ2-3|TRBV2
CASSDEASGVEDTQYF
TGTGCCAGCAGTGATGAGGCTAGCGGGGTGGAAGATACGCAGTATTTT
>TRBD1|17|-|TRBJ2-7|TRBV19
CASSAELPGQGTYEQYF
TGTGCCAGTAGTGCGGAACTACCGGGACAGGGTACCTACGAGCAGTACTTC
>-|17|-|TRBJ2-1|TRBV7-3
CASSPSSGSPSYNEQFF
TGTGCCAGCAGCCCTAGTTCAGGGTCACCCTCCTACAATGAGCAGTTCTTC
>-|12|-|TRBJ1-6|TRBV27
CASTEGGSPLHF
TGTGCCAGCACGGAGGGTGGTTCACCCCTCCACTTT